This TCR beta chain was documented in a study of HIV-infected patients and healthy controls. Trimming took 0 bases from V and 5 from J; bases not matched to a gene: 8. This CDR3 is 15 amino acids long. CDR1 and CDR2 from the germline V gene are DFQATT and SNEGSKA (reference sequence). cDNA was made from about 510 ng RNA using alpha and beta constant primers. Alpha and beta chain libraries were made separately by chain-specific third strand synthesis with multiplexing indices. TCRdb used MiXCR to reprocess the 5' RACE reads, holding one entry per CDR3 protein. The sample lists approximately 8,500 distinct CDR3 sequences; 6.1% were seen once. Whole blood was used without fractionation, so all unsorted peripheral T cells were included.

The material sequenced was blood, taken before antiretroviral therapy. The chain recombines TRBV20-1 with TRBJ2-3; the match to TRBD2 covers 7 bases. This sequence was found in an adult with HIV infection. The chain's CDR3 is CSARDGGTTLDTQYF. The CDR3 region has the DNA TGCAGTGCTAGAGACGGGGGGACTACCCTAGATACGCAGTATTTT.